Listed below are T cell receptor beta chains from one sample, sequenced in a study of regulatory T cells in long-lasting Graves disease. From the multiplex PCR reads, TCRdb called clonotypes with MiXCR, one entry per CDR3 protein. The data show hundreds of thousands of distinct CDR3 sequences, 16% seen once. This sample was also put to use in a study of T cells in Graves' hyperthyroidism and ophthalmopathy.

The sequencing used peripheral blood mononuclear cells (PBMCs), collected at new diagnosis, from a patient treated with antithyroid drugs. The receptors shown here come from a man aged 35-49 years with Graves disease. Both conserved end residues are part of each CDR3. The order of the fields is J gene, D gene, V gene, clone size, CDR3 DNA, CDR3 protein. D genes are given only for firm matches. For some rows the clone size is stated as once, few or many, or as a class when expanded; others skip it.

J gene: TRBJ2-7
D gene: TRBD2
V gene: TRBV6-1
clone size: once
CDR3 DNA: TGTGCCAGCACCCAAGCGGGGGAAACCTACGAGCAGTACTTC
CDR3 protein: CASTQAGETYEQYF

J gene: TRBJ2-2
D gene: NA
V gene: TRBV28
clone size: few
CDR3 DNA: TGTGCCAGCAGTTTGTACTTCAACACCGGGGAGCTGTTTTTT
CDR3 protein: CASSLYFNTGELFF

J gene: TRBJ1-2
D gene: NA
V gene: TRBV30
clone size: NA
CDR3 DNA: TGTGCCTGGAGTTCTTATAAGACCCGGGGGGTTGATGGCTACACCTTC
CDR3 protein: CAWSSYKTRGVDGYTF

J gene: TRBJ1-5
D gene: NA
V gene: TRBV27
clone size: many
CDR3 DNA: TGTGCCAGCAGTTTCCCGAATCAGCCCCAGCATTTT
CDR3 protein: CASSFPNQPQHF

J gene: TRBJ2-7
D gene: NA
V gene: TRBV18
clone size: NA
CDR3 DNA: TGTGCCAGCTCACCCTCAACTCAGGGCTACGAGCAGTACTTC
CDR3 protein: CASSPSTQGYEQYF

J gene: TRBJ1-2
D gene: TRBD1
V gene: TRBV28
clone size: many
CDR3 DNA: TGTGCCAGCTCCACGACAGGGAGGAGGGGCTACACCTTC
CDR3 protein: CASSTTGRRGYTF

J gene: TRBJ2-7
D gene: NA
V gene: TRBV5-1
clone size: many
CDR3 DNA: TGCGCCAGCAGCCGAGGCCATGGGGATTTGGGCGAGCAGTACTTC
CDR3 protein: CASSRGHGDLGEQYF

J gene: TRBJ2-2
D gene: NA
V gene: TRBV6-1
clone size: many
CDR3 DNA: TGTGCCAGCAGTCGTACAGGGTTATTAGTGGGGACCGGGGAGCTGTTTTTT
CDR3 protein: CASSRTGLLVGTGELFF

J gene: TRBJ2-1
D gene: NA
V gene: TRBV5-1
clone size: many
CDR3 DNA: TGCGCCAGCAGCGATGACACCGGGGATGAGCAGTTCTTC
CDR3 protein: CASSDDTGDEQFF

J gene: TRBJ1-5
D gene: NA
V gene: TRBV24-1
clone size: few
CDR3 DNA: TGTGCCACCAGTGTTCCAACTCCAGGGGTCTATAGCAATCAGCCCCAGCATTTT
CDR3 protein: CATSVPTPGVYSNQPQHF

J gene: TRBJ1-1
D gene: NA
V gene: TRBV4-2
clone size: few
CDR3 DNA: TGTGCCAGCAGCCCACCCTATGGGGGCGGGACTGAAGCTTTCTTT
CDR3 protein: CASSPPYGGGTEAFF

J gene: TRBJ1-1
D gene: NA
V gene: TRBV3-1
clone size: many
CDR3 DNA: TGTGCCAGCAGCCGCCTAGGAGGCAGGACTGAAGCTTTCTTT
CDR3 protein: CASSRLGGRTEAFF

J gene: TRBJ1-1
D gene: NA
V gene: TRBV29-1
clone size: few
CDR3 DNA: TGCAGCGTCGGGGGGTGGTACGAAGCTTTCTTT
CDR3 protein: CSVGGWYEAFF

J gene: TRBJ2-7
D gene: NA
V gene: TRBV20-1
clone size: NA
CDR3 DNA: TGCAGTGCTCAGACTAGTGGGGTGGGCGAGCAGTACTTC
CDR3 protein: CSAQTSGVGEQYF

J gene: TRBJ1-5
D gene: NA
V gene: TRBV28
clone size: many
CDR3 DNA: TGTGCCAGCAGCCCCAGGGCCGGCAATCAGCCCCAGCATTTT
CDR3 protein: CASSPRAGNQPQHF

J gene: TRBJ2-3
D gene: NA
V gene: TRBV18
clone size: many
CDR3 DNA: TGTGCCAGCTCACCACCGGTGGTTACAGATACGCAGTATTTT
CDR3 protein: CASSPPVVTDTQYF

J gene: TRBJ1-4
D gene: NA
V gene: TRBV9
clone size: NA
CDR3 DNA: TGTGCCAGCAGCGTTCTCGCTGAAAATGAAAAACTGTTTTTT
CDR3 protein: CASSVLAENEKLFF

J gene: TRBJ2-3
D gene: NA
V gene: TRBV7-9
clone size: many
CDR3 DNA: TGTGCCAGCAGCCAGGGCGCGACAGGCGACGGTGGAGATACGCAGTATTTT
CDR3 protein: CASSQGATGDGGDTQYF